This TCR beta chain was documented in a study of beta chain features in type 1 diabetes. Sequencing targeted expressed TCRB transcripts, as all isolated RNA had been reverse transcribed. Roughly 3.6 million reads per sample on average were obtained from naive, central memory and regulatory T cell samples. The repertoire was sequenced with immunoSEQ multiplex PCR; TCRdb's copy has only in-frame clones and lacks some. The sample has about 620,000 clones; about 14% are singletons. Whole-study results and caveats: Any HLA-type effect on TCRB rearrangement remained unresolved here.

This CDR3 is 15 amino acids long. The germline gives CDR1 MNHEY, CDR2 SVGAGI. J lost 8 bases, V lost 0 bases, and 6 bases had no gene match. In this sample, this clone turned up a few times. Its antigen is unidentified. This sequence originates from a man in his late teens or twenties in good health. The genes are TRBV6-5 and TRBJ1-4; 7 positions agree with TRBD1. Sequenced material: naive CD4+ T cells from blood. The CDR3 reads CASSYSTGWGEKLFF. DNA of the CDR3: TGTGCCAGCAGTTACTCGACAGGGTGGGGGGAAAAACTGTTTTTT.